The 24 T cell receptor beta chains presented below share a single source sample, sequenced in a study of STAT5B mutations in CD4+ large granular lymphocyte leukemia. TCRdb's table, derived via immunoSEQ multiplex PCR, lists solely in-frame clones and lacks some. The sample shows more than 30,000 clones, roughly 77% of them seen only once. Sequenced material: CD4+ T cells from blood buffy coats. Every receptor here comes from a human donor in good health.

This clone was seen a few times. This chain connects TRBV30 to TRBJ2-2, with D possibly being TRBD2 (7 bases). CDR1 and CDR2 (germline): GTSNPN, SVGIG (reference sequence). V was pared by 2 bases and J by 4 bases, with 14 bases between. The CDR3 runs to 15 residues. CDR3 sequence: CAWSPWGGGTGELFF. CDR3 nucleotides: TGTGCCTGGAGTCCCTGGGGAGGGGGCACCGGGGAGCTGTTTTTT.

This chain connects TRBV5-1 to TRBJ2-3; 10 bases agree with TRBD2. V dropped 5 bases and J dropped 1; count of bases not matched to a gene: 10. CDR3 size: 17 residues. Germline assignment: CDR1 SGHRS and CDR2 YFSETQ. The CDR3 protein is CASRSSGGKVGTDTQYF. In DNA form, the CDR3 reads TGCGCCAGCAGATCTAGCGGGGGCAAGGTTGGCACAGATACGCAGTATTTT. The whole variable domain, filled in from reference TRBV5-1 and TRBJ2-3, reads KAGVTQTPRYLIKTRGQQVTLSCSPISGHRSVSWYQQTPGQGLQFLFEYFSETQRNKGNFPGRFSGRQFSNSRSEMNVSTLELGDSALYLCASRSSGGKVGTDTQYFGPGTRLTVL.

The chain has TRBV4-2 and TRBJ2-7; D possibly corresponds to TRBD1 (5 bases). Between the trimmed V and J ends, which lost 4 bases and 1 base, there was a span of 11 bases. The CDR3 loop spans 14 amino acids. CDR1 and CDR2 from the germline V gene are LGHNA and YNFKEQ. The chain's CDR3 is CASSPKDTSYEQYF. The CDR3 DNA reads TGTGCCAGCAGCCCGAAGGACACTTCCTACGAGCAGTACTTC.

The chain is built from TRBV5-8 and TRBJ2-5; 14 bases are a match to TRBD2. J was trimmed by 0 bases and V by 4 bases; bases with no gene match: 2. The germline CDR1 and CDR2 sequences are SGHTS and YDEGEE. This CDR3 comprises 16 residues. The CDR3 loop is CASSAGLAGDQETQYF. CDR3 in DNA: TGTGCCAGCAGCGCGGGACTAGCGGGGGACCAAGAGACCCAGTACTTC.

This clone turned up a few times. The chain joins TRBV18 to TRBJ1-1, with no clear D. CDR1 and CDR2 (germline): KGHSH, LQKENI. Trimming shortened V by 3 bases and J by 0 bases, and 5 bases separated the two germline ends. The CDR3 totals 13 residues. DNA for the CDR3: TGTGCCAGCTCACCTAAGGTGAACACTGAAGCTTTCTTT. Encoded protein: CASSPKVNTEAFF.

This clone came up a few times. The rearrangement links TRBV11-2 to TRBJ1-2; 7 bases align to TRBD1. Germline CDR1 reads SGHAT; CDR2 reads FQNNGV. Germline trimming cut 5 bases from V and 2 bases from J; bases unmatched to any gene: 8. CDR3 length: 15 amino acids. The CDR3 sequence is CASSPPTGRNYGYTF. The CDR3 bases are TGTGCCAGCAGCCCTCCGACAGGGCGGAACTATGGCTACACCTTC.

The gene calls are TRBV18 and TRBJ2-1; D unresolved. This CDR3 has 17 amino acids. The V end lost 0 bases, the J end lost 0 bases, and 12 bases lay between the germline ends. Germline CDR1 and CDR2: KGHSH and LQKENI. CDR3 in amino acids: CASSPPSARSSYNEQFF. CDR3 coding DNA: TGTGCCAGCTCACCACCGAGCGCCCGCAGCTCCTACAATGAGCAGTTCTTC.

The gene calls are TRBV6-6 and TRBJ1-1; a possible D gene is TRBD1 (5 bases). Trimming pared 10 bases from V and 1 base from J, leaving 10 bases between. The V gene's germline CDR1 is MNHNY and CDR2 SVGAGI (reference sequence). This CDR3 has 12 residues. For the CDR3, the DNA is TGTGCCATCTCCCAGGGGAACACTGAAGCTTTCTTT. Translating gives CAISQGNTEAFF.

The genes are TRBV9 and TRBJ2-1; D remains ambiguous. CDR1 is SGDLS, CDR2 YYNGEE, per germline. V gave up 0 bases and J gave up 2 bases, with 12 bases separating them. This CDR3 comprises 16 residues. CDR3 protein: CASSVGGRATYNEQFF. The DNA of the CDR3 is TGTGCCAGCAGCGTAGGAGGTCGGGCAACCTACAATGAGCAGTTCTTC.

The V gene is TRBV5-1, the J gene TRBJ1-3; 7 nucleotides match TRBD1. V lost 7 bases to trimming and J lost 3 bases; unmatched junction nucleotides: 13. Germline CDR1 is SGHRS and CDR2 is YFSETQ. The CDR3 consists of 16 residues. CDR3 nucleotide sequence: TGCGCCAGCGCACAAGGAATTAGGGGGCTTGGAAACACCATATATTTT. This encodes CASAQGIRGLGNTIYF.

The chain links TRBV7-2 to TRBJ2-5; TRBD2 matches 8 bases. This CDR3 is 16 amino acids long. CDR1 is SGHTA and CDR2 is FQGNSA in the germline V gene. V was pared by 2 bases and J by 1 base, with 6 bases of the junction left unmatched. The CDR3 loop is CASSLRSGGVQETQYF. The CDR3 DNA reads as TGTGCCAGCAGCTTAAGAAGCGGGGGAGTCCAAGAGACCCAGTACTTC. The full variable domain, its missing parts supplied by reference TRBV7-2 and TRBJ2-5, is GAGVSQSPSNKVTEKGKDVELRCDPISGHTALYWYRQSLGQGLEFLIYFQGNSAPDKSGLPSDRFSAERTGGSVSTLTIQRTQQEDSAVYLCASSLRSGGVQETQYFGPGTRLLVL.

The chain is built from TRBV18 and TRBJ2-7; D is uncertain. The CDR3 consists of 13 residues. The germline CDR1 and CDR2 sequences are KGHSH and LQKENI. Trimming removed 6 bases from V and 0 bases from J, with 9 bases in between. Here the CDR3 DNA reads TGTGCCAGCTCCCCGCCCAGCTCCTACGAGCAGTACTTC. It encodes CASSPPSSYEQYF.

J is TRBJ2-1 and V is TRBV5-4; 10 positions agree with TRBD1. The CDR3 has 16 residues. V gave up 3 bases and J gave up 8 bases; unmatched junction bases: 11. Per the germline V gene, CDR1 is SGHNT and CDR2 is YYREEE (reference sequence). CDR3 in DNA: TGTGCCAGCAGCTCGCCGAGACAGGGGGCTTTTGATGAGCAGTTCTTC. The encoded protein is CASSSPRQGAFDEQFF.

This clone occurred once. The chain recombines TRBV4-2 with TRBJ1-5; possibly TRBD1 for D (5 bases). The V gene lost 1 base and the J gene lost 5 bases, with 24 bases spanning the gap. The germline gives CDR1 LGHNA, CDR2 YNFKEQ. The CDR3 extends over 19 amino acids. The CDR3 sequence: CASSQAVPPNTGRYQPQHF. The CDR3 region has the DNA TGTGCCAGCAGCCAAGCCGTACCCCCAAATACAGGACGGTATCAGCCCCAGCATTTT.

The sample holds a few counts of this clone. The rearrangement joins TRBV30 to TRBJ1-1; D is undetermined. CDR3 size: 14 residues. Germline-derived CDR1 and CDR2 are GTSNPN and SVGIG (reference sequence). The ends were cut back, 0 bases at V and 0 bases at J, with 8 bases in the middle. The CDR3 is CAWSVGGVNTEAFF. The CDR3 bases are TGTGCCTGGAGTGTAGGTGGAGTGAACACTGAAGCTTTCTTT.

The rearrangement uses TRBV5-6 and TRBJ2-7; tentatively, D is TRBD1 (5 bases). Trimming shortened V by 3 bases and J by 6 bases, and 7 bases separated the two germline ends. Germline CDR1 SGHDT, CDR2 YYEEEE. The CDR3 runs 11 residues. CDR3 in DNA: TGTGCCAGCAGCTCAGGGTTCGAGCAGTACTTC. Translated: CASSSGFEQYF. Based on the CDR3 plus reference TRBV5-6 and TRBJ2-7, the full variable domain is DAGVTQSPTHLIKTRGQQVTLRCSPKSGHDTVSWYQQALGQGPQFIFQYYEEEERQRGNFPDRFSGHQFPNYSSELNVNALLLGDSALYLCASSSGFEQYFGPGTRLTVT.

As to this clone: Its ends do not fully match the called genes, so a read error is possible. The chain is built from TRBV7-7 and TRBJ2-3; D unclear. The CDR3 runs 13 residues. Germline V gene data show CDR1 as SSHAT and CDR2 as FNYEAQ (reference sequence). In DNA form, the CDR3 reads TGTGCTAGCAGCTTAGCCAGGAAAGATACGCAGTATTTT. It specifies CASSLARKDTQYF.

The rearrangement links TRBV19 to TRBJ1-6; the match to TRBD1 covers 8 bases. Per the germline V gene, CDR1 is LNHDA and CDR2 is SQIVND (reference sequence). This CDR3 region has 15 residues. V dropped 1 base and J dropped 10; count of bases not matched to a gene: 6. CDR3 loop: CASSIGTGTGSPLHF. The CDR3 region has the DNA TGTGCCAGTAGTATAGGGACAGGGACGGGATCACCCCTCCACTTT.

This clone was observed a handful of times. The chain uses TRBV6-5 and TRBJ1-6, with TRBD1 as a possible D gene (5 bases). V shed 5 bases and J shed 7 bases, with 15 bases lying between them. The CDR3 is 15 amino acids. Germline loops: CDR1 MNHEY, CDR2 SVGAGI. The CDR3 loop reads CASSRQTILNSPLHF. DNA for the CDR3: TGTGCCAGCAGTCGACAGACAATACTAAATTCACCCCTCCACTTT.

The V call is TRBV5-1, the J call TRBJ2-5; D ambiguous. V was shortened by 5 bases and J by 5 bases, with 19 bases between the two germline ends. From germline, CDR1 is SGHRS and CDR2 YFSETQ. The CDR3 is 15 amino acids. CDR3 loop: CASSLTGATSETQYF. In DNA form, the CDR3 reads TGCGCCAGCAGTTTGACCGGTGCAACCTCCGAGACCCAGTACTTC.

The CDR3 sequence: CASSLALGAETQYF. For the CDR3, the DNA is TGTGCCAGCAGCTTAGCGCTGGGTGCAGAGACCCAGTACTTC. The V call is TRBV7-8, the J call TRBJ2-5; D is uncertain. The V gene's germline CDR1 is SGHVS and CDR2 FQNEAQ. CDR3 length: 14 amino acids. Trimming left V 0 bases short and J 4 bases short, with 9 bases between.

This rearrangement joins TRBV2 to TRBJ2-1; 13 bases agree with TRBD2. The CDR3 totals 17 residues. Germline assignment: CDR1 SNHLY and CDR2 FYNNEI. With V trimmed by 7 bases and J by 5 bases, 11 bases remained unmatched. This CDR3 reads CASTRQAGLAGNNEQFF. The CDR3 DNA is TGTGCCAGCACCCGCCAGGCGGGACTAGCGGGGAACAATGAGCAGTTCTTC.

The rearrangement links TRBV30 to TRBJ2-7, with TRBD2 as a possible D gene (5 bases). The CDR3 loop spans 14 amino acids. Germline CDR1 reads GTSNPN; CDR2 reads SVGIG (reference sequence). V was pared by 3 bases and J by 3 bases, with 15 bases between. In DNA, the CDR3 is TGTGCCTGGAGATTGGAAGGAGGAGGCTACGAGCAGTACTTC. Its translation: CAWRLEGGGYEQYF.

This sequence joins TRBV28 and TRBJ1-3; D possibly corresponds to TRBD1 (5 bases). Trimming cost V 2 bases and J 0 bases, with 11 bases left between them. The CDR3 has 16 amino acids. Germline V gives CDR1 MDHEN, CDR2 SYDVKM. This CDR3 reads CASSLKGLSSGNTIYF. CDR3 DNA sequence: TGTGCCAGCAGTTTAAAGGGACTTTCCTCTGGAAACACCATATATTTT. The entire variable domain, with the rest obtained from reference TRBV28 and TRBJ1-3, is as follows: DVKVTQSSRYLVKRTGEKVFLECVQDMDHENMFWYRQDPGLGLRLIYFSYDVKMKEKGDIPEGYSVSREKKERFSLILESASTNQTSMYLCASSLKGLSSGNTIYFGEGSWLTVV.